A selection of T cell receptor beta chains follows, all from one sample in a study of OX40 agonist ivuxolimab in advanced cancers. The method was immunoSEQ multiplex PCR; TCRdb's version includes in-frame clones alone and lacks a portion of them. The table lists some 20,000 clones, more than 65% of them singletons. This specimen was CD4+ or CD8+ T cells sorted from blood, taken in a trial of the OX40 agonist ivuxolimab. Receptors originate from an adult with an advanced solid tumor such as melanoma, head and neck, liver or kidney cancer. The CDR3 runs from the conserved cysteine through the conserved F or W. Fields, in order: J gene, V gene, D gene, CDR3 protein, CDR3 DNA. A D gene is named only where the DNA matches it firmly.

TRBJ2-3 | TRBV7-2 | TRBD2 | CASSSLAGAADTQYF | TGTGCCAGCAGCTCACTAGCGGGGGCGGCGGATACGCAGTATTTT
TRBJ2-6 | TRBV27 | - | CASSSRRFSGANVLTF | TGTGCCAGCAGTTCCCGACGGTTCTCTGGGGCCAACGTCCTGACTTTC
TRBJ2-2 | TRBV7-6 | - | CASSLIGSGDTGELFF | TGTGCCAGCAGCTTAATAGGTTCGGGGGACACCGGGGAGCTGTTTTTT
TRBJ1-2 | TRBV4-3 | - | CASSQDRGIHGYTF | TGCGCCAGCAGCCAAGATCGTGGGATCCATGGCTACACCTTC
TRBJ2-7 | TRBV18 | TRBD1 | CASSQYRDRGLYEQYF | TGTGCCAGCTCCCAATACCGGGACAGGGGGCTCTACGAGCAGTACTTC
TRBJ1-2 | TRBV9 | - | CASSVTLENTNYGYTF | TGTGCCAGCAGCGTAACCCTGGAGAATACTAACTATGGCTACACCTTC
TRBJ1-3 | TRBV6-6 | TRBD1 | CASSPLTRGSGNTIYF | TGTGCCAGCAGCCCACTCACCAGGGGGTCTGGAAACACCATATATTTT
TRBJ1-4 | TRBV5-4 | - | CASSLSQTNGEKLFF | TGTGCCAGCAGCTTGTCTCAGACTAACGGGGAAAAACTGTTTTTT
TRBJ2-1 | TRBV7-9 | TRBD1 | CASSFRDRENEQFF | TGTGCCAGCAGCTTCCGGGACAGGGAAAATGAGCAGTTCTTC
TRBJ1-2 | TRBV27 | - | CASSLGVSDGYTF | TGTGCCAGCAGTTTAGGTGTATCGGATGGCTACACCTTC
TRBJ2-3 | TRBV15 | TRBD2 | CATSGTSGGRLSTDTQYF | TGTGCCACCAGCGGGACTAGCGGGGGACGCCTAAGCACAGATACGCAGTATTTT
TRBJ1-6 | TRBV6-1 | - | CATPWLKGAGSPLHF | TGTGCCACCCCGTGGCTAAAGGGCGCGGGCTCACCCCTCCACTTT
TRBJ2-7 | TRBV19 | - | CASSEEASSYEQYF | TGTGCCAGTAGTGAAGAGGCGAGCTCCTACGAGCAGTACTTC